Listed here are 9 T cell receptor beta chains from one sample, sequenced in a study of PD-1 blockade in classical Hodgkin lymphoma. TCRdb keeps only in-frame clones here, not all; method: immunoSEQ multiplex PCR. The sample includes about 30,000 clones, around 83% of them seen just once. As to time point: cycle 4 day 1 (C4D1), after five to seven weeks of nivolumab. All trial patients relapsed after autologous stem cell transplantation. The authors purified CD4+ T cells from thawed PBMCs by magnetic negative selection. Sequences were derived from CD4+ T cells from blood, sampled before the fourth cycle of nivolumab. The source of these receptors is a human donor with classical Hodgkin lymphoma.

This chain uses TRBV19 with TRBJ2-7; D gene uncertain. V was clipped by 3 bases and J by 3 bases, with 9 bases between them. Germline CDR1 is LNHDA and CDR2 is SQIVND (reference sequence). CDR3 size: 13 residues. DNA of the CDR3: TGTGCCAGTAGTATGGGCAGAAGCTACGAGCAGTACTTC. Amino acids: CASSMGRSYEQYF.

The DNA for the CDR3 is TGTGCCAGCAGCTTGGCTCCAGGGGGACACAATGAGCAGTTCTTC. Translating it yields CASSLAPGGHNEQFF. This chain links TRBV5-4 with TRBJ2-1; TRBD1 aligns across 7 bases. Germline values: CDR1 SGHNT, CDR2 YYREEE (reference sequence). The CDR3 is made up of 15 amino acids. V lost 0 bases and J lost 5; bases outside the gene matches: 5.

This clone was seen once. The rearrangement links TRBV5-1 to TRBJ1-1; 9 bases are shared with TRBD1. V lost 7 bases, J lost 3 bases, and 10 bases stayed unmatched. Germline CDR1 and CDR2: SGHRS and YFSETQ. The CDR3 totals 15 residues. The CDR3 reads CASRRGQGRDTEAFF. The CDR3 DNA follows: TGCGCCAGCCGGCGGGGACAGGGACGTGACACTGAAGCTTTCTTT.

J is TRBJ1-1 and V is TRBV21-1; the D call TRBD1 from the table was never checked on the DNA. TRBV21-1 is a known pseudogene. The CDR3 is made up of 18 amino acids. Written as DNA, the CDR3 is TGTGCCAGCAGCAAAAAGCCTGCGGACAGTATCATGAACACTGAAGCTTTCTTT. Encoded protein: CASSKKPADSIMNTEAFF.

The chain combines TRBV28 with TRBJ1-5; 9 nucleotides align to TRBD1. CDR1 MDHEN and CDR2 SYDVKM come from the germline V gene. V shed 5 bases, J shed 0 bases, and the junction held 11 bases outside the gene matches. This CDR3 has 18 amino acids. The CDR3 reads CASSTPGQGFYSNQPQHF. CDR3 DNA sequence: TGTGCCAGCAGTACACCGGGACAGGGATTCTATAGCAATCAGCCCCAGCATTTT.

This sequence joins TRBV19 and TRBJ1-4; 7 bases align to TRBD1. Germline CDR1 reads LNHDA; CDR2 reads SQIVND (reference sequence). CDR3 length: 14 residues. V was clipped by 3 bases and J by 8 bases; unmatched bases: 6. In nucleotides, the CDR3 is TGTGCCAGTAGTATTCGGACAGGTGCGGAAAAACTGTTTTTT. Its protein product is CASSIRTGAEKLFF.

The gene calls are TRBV7-9 and TRBJ2-3; 9 bases agree with TRBD2. The CDR3 runs 15 residues. Germline V CDR1 and CDR2: SEHNR, FQNEAQ (reference sequence). Unmatched junction bases numbered 6, after V lost 4 bases and J lost 4 bases. DNA for the CDR3: TGTGCCAGCAGCTCAGGCGCGGGGGGGGCAGATACGCAGTATTTT. This encodes CASSSGAGGADTQYF. Drawing the rest from reference TRBV7-9 and TRBJ2-3, the complete variable domain is DTGVSQNPRHKITKRGQNVTFRCDPISEHNRLYWYRQTLGQGPEFLTYFQNEAQLEKSRLLSDRFSAERPKGSFSTLEIQRTEQGDSAMYLCASSSGAGGADTQYFGPGTRLTVL.

The rearrangement joins TRBV5-1 to TRBJ2-7; 8 nucleotides match TRBD2. The V segment lost 2 bases and the J segment 3 bases; nucleotides outside the gene matches: 4. The CDR3 spans 14 residues. The germline V gene has CDR1 SGHRS and CDR2 YFSETQ. In nucleotides, the CDR3 is TGCGCCAGCAGCTTTGGGCGGGGGGTCTACGAGCAGTACTTC. Translating gives CASSFGRGVYEQYF.

The chain has TRBV10-3 and TRBJ2-3; TRBD2 matches 11 bases. Per germline, CDR1 ENHRY and CDR2 SYGVKD. J was trimmed by 0 bases and V by 11 bases; bases with no gene match: 13. The CDR3 totals 17 residues. CDR3 nucleotide sequence: TGTGCCCTCCTACCTAGCGGGAGGCAAACTAGCACAGATACGCAGTATTTT. The encoded protein is CALLPSGRQTSTDTQYF.